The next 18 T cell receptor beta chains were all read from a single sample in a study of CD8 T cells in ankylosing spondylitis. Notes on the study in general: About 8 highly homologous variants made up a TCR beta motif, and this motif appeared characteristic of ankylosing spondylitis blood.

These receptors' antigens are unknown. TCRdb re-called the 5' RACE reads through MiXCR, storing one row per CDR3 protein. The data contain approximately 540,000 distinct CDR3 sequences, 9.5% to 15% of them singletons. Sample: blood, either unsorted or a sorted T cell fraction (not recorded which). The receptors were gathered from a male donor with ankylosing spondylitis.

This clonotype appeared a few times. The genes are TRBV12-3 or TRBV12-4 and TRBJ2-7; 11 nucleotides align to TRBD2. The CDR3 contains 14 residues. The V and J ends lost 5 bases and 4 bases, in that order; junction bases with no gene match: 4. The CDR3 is CASSPIAGGYEQYF. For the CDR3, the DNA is TGTGCCAGCAGTCCTATAGCGGGAGGGTACGAGCAGTACTTC.

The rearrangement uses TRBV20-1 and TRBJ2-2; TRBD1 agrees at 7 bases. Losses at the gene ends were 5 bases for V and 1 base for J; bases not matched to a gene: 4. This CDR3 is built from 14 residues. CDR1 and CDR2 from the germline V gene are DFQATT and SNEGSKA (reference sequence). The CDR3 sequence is CSAVRTGNTGELFF. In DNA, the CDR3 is TGCAGTGCTGTCCGGACAGGGAACACCGGGGAGCTGTTTTTT.

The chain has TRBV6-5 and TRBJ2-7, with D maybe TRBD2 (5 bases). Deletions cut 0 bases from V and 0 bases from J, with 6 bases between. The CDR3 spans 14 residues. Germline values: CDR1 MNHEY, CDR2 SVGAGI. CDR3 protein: CASSYSRVSYEQYF. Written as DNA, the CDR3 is TGTGCCAGCAGTTACTCGAGGGTCTCCTACGAGCAGTACTTC.

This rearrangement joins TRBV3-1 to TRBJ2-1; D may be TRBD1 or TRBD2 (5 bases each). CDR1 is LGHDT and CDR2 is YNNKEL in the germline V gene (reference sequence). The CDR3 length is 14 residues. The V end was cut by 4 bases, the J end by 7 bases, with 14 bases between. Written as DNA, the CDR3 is TGTGCCAGCAGCCGAACAGAGGGGAAGAATGAGCAGTTCTTC. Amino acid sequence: CASSRTEGKNEQFF.

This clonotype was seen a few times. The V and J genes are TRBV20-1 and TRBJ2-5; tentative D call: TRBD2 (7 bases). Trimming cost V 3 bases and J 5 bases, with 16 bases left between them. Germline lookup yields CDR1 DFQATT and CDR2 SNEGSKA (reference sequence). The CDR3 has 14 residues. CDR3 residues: CSARSGGRAETQYF. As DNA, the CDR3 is TGCAGTGCTAGGTCGGGGGGCCGGGCCGAGACCCAGTACTTC.

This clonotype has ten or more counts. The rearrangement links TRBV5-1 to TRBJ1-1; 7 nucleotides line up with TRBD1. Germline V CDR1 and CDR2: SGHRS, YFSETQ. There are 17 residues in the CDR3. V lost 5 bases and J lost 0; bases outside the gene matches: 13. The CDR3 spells CASRHWTGPTLNTEAFF. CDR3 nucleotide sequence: TGCGCCAGCAGGCATTGGACAGGACCTACCTTGAACACTGAAGCTTTCTTT.

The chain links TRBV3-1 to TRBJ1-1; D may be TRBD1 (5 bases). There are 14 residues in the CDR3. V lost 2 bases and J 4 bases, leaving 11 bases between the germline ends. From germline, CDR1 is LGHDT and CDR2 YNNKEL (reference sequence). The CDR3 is CASSQYVGGTEAFF. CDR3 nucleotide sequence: TGTGCCAGCAGCCAATACGTCGGGGGCACTGAAGCTTTCTTT.

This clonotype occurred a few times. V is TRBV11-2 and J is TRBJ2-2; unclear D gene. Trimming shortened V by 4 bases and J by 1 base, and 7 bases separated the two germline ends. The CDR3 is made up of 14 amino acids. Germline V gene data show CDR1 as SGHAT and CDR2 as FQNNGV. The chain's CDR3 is CASSSLRNTGELFF. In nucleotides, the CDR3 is TGTGCCAGCAGCTCGTTGCGGAACACCGGGGAGCTGTTTTTT.

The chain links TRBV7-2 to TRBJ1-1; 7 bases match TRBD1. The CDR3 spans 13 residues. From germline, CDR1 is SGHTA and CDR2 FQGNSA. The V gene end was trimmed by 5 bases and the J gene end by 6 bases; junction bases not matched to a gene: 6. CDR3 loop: CASSMDRYAEAFF. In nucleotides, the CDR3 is TGTGCCAGCAGCATGGACAGGTACGCTGAAGCTTTCTTT. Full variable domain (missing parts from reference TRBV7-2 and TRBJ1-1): GAGVSQSPSNKVTEKGKDVELRCDPISGHTALYWYRQSLGQGLEFLIYFQGNSAPDKSGLPSDRFSAERTGGSVSTLTIQRTQQEDSAVYLCASSMDRYAEAFFGQGTRLTVV.

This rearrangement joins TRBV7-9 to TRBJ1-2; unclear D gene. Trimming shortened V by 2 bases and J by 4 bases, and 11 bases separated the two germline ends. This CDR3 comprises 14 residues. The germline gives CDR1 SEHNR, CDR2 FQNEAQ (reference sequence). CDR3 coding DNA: TGTGCCAGCAGCTTAATGGATGCCGGCTATGGCTACACCTTC. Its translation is CASSLMDAGYGYTF.

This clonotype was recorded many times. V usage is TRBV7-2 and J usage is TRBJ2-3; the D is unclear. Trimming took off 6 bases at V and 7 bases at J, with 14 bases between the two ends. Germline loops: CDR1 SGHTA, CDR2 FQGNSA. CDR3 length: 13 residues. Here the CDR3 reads CASSSQLSNTQYF. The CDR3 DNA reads TGTGCCAGCAGTTCCCAGCTCTCGAATACGCAGTATTTT.

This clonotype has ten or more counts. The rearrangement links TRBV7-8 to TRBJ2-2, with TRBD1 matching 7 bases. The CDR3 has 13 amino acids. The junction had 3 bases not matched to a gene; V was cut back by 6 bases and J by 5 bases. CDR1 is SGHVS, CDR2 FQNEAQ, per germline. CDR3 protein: CASSRQGTGELFF. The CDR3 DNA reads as TGTGCCAGCAGTCGACAGGGAACCGGGGAGCTGTTTTTT. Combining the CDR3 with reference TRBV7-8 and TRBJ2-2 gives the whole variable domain GAGVSQSPRYKVAKRGQDVALRCDPISGHVSLFWYQQALGQGPEFLTYFQNEAQLDKSGLPSDRFFAERPEGSVSTLKIQRTQQEDSAVYLCASSRQGTGELFFGEGSRLTVL.

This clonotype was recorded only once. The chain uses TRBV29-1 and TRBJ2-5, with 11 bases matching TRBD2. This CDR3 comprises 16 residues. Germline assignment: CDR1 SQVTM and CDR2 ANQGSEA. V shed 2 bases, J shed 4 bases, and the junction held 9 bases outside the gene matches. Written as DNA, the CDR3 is TGCAGCGTTGAATCTTGGGTAGCGGGAGGGTTAGAGACCCAGTACTTC. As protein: CSVESWVAGGLETQYF.

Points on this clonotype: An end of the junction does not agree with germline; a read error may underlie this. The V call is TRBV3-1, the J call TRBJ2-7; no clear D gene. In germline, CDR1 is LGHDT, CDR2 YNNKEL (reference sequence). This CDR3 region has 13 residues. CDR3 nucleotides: TGTGCCAGCAGCCAAGATCTCTCCGACGAGCAGTACTTC. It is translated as CASSQDLSDEQYF.

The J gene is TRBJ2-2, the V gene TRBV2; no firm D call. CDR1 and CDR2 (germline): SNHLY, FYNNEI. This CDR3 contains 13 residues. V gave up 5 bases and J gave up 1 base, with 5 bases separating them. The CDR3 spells CASSTWNTGELFF. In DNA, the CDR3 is TGTGCCAGCAGTACTTGGAACACCGGGGAGCTGTTTTTT.

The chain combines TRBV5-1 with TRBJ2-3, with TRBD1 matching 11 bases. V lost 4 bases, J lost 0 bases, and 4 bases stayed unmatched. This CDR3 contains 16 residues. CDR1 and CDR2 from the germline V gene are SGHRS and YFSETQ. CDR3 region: CASSAGQGASTDTQYF. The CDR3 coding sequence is TGCGCCAGCAGCGCAGGACAGGGGGCTAGCACAGATACGCAGTATTTT.

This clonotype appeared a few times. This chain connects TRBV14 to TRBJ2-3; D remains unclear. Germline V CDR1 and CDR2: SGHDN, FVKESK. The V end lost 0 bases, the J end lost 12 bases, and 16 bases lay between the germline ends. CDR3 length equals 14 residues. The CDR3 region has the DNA TGTGCCAGCAGCCAAGATAGGGCCAGTACACAACAGTATTTT. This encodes CASSQDRASTQQYF.

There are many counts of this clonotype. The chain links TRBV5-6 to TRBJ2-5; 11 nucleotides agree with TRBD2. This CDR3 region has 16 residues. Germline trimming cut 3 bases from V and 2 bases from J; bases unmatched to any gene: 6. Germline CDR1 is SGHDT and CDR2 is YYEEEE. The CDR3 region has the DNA TGTGCCAGCAGCTCGCCCGGGACTAGCGGACAAGAGACCCAGTACTTC. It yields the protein CASSSPGTSGQETQYF.